The 8 T cell receptor beta chains below were found in one sample sequenced in a study of blood T cell repertoires in COVID-19. Here immunoSEQ multiplex PCR was the method, and the copy in TCRdb shows in-frame clones only, minus some. The sample includes tens of thousands of clones, approximately 80% of them seen just once. The sample comprised peripheral blood. These receptors all come from a man in his fifties with COVID-19, enrolled during active disease.

This chain links TRBV19 with TRBJ2-2, with TRBD1 as a possible D gene (6 bases). This CDR3 spans 16 amino acids. V lost 1 base, J lost 1 base, and 10 bases lay in between. The germline V gene has CDR1 LNHDA and CDR2 SQIVND (reference sequence). The CDR3 sequence is CASSIAVTGNTGELFF. The CDR3 DNA follows: TGTGCCAGTAGTATAGCCGTGACAGGGAACACCGGGGAGCTGTTTTTT.

This sequence joins TRBV2 and TRBJ2-2; 7 bases align to TRBD2. V gave up 3 bases and J gave up 8 bases; unmatched junction bases: 6. CDR3 size: 14 residues. Germline V gene lookup returns CDR1 SNHLY and CDR2 FYNNEI. CDR3 DNA: TGTGCCAGCAGTGAGCGACTAGCTATTGGGGAGCTGTTTTTT. Amino acids: CASSERLAIGELFF.

The CDR3: CASSPRPGEGNEQFF. The DNA of the CDR3 is TGTGCCAGCAGCCCTAGACCGGGAGAGGGCAATGAGCAGTTCTTC. This chain uses TRBV11-2 with TRBJ2-1; D may be TRBD2 (6 bases). The V gene lost 5 bases and the J gene lost 6 bases, with 17 bases spanning the gap. Germline CDR1 reads SGHAT; CDR2 reads FQNNGV. CDR3 length: 15 amino acids.

The chain combines TRBV5-1 with TRBJ2-7, with 7 positions matching TRBD2. Germline V gene data show CDR1 as SGHRS and CDR2 as YFSETQ. V lost 0 bases and J lost 3; bases outside the gene matches: 9. The CDR3 sequence is 16 residues long. CDR3 region: CASSLAGGSLNYEQYF. The CDR3 DNA follows: TGCGCCAGCAGCTTGGCTGGCGGGAGTCTCAACTACGAGCAGTACTTC.

In this sample, this clone turned up a few times. The chain uses TRBV7-8 and TRBJ2-5, with a weak D call TRBD2 (6 bases). Germline assignment: CDR1 SGHVS and CDR2 FQNEAQ. V was shortened by 1 base and J by 4 bases, with 10 bases between the two germline ends. The CDR3 extends over 14 amino acids. The CDR3 DNA reads as TGTGCCAGCAGCTTAGGTGGAGGGCGAGAGACCCAGTACTTC. Translation gives CASSLGGGRETQYF.

The V and J genes are TRBV3-1 (or the pseudogene TRBV3-2) and TRBJ2-3, with 8 positions matching TRBD1. Trimming removed 3 bases from V and 2 bases from J; junction bases left unmatched: 1. The V gene's germline CDR1 is LGHDT and CDR2 YNNKEL (reference sequence). The CDR3 length is 14 residues. CDR3 sequence: CASSQTGATDTQYF. In DNA form, the CDR3 reads TGTGCCAGCAGCCAGACAGGGGCCACAGATACGCAGTATTTT.

The chain carries TRBV15 and TRBJ2-1; 16 bases match TRBD2. Germline CDR1 reads LNHNV; CDR2 reads YYDKDF (reference sequence). This CDR3 contains 16 residues. V shed 4 bases and J 4 bases; nucleotides not matched to a gene: 1. CDR3 sequence reads: CATSKGLAGGYNEQFF. Written as DNA, the CDR3 is TGTGCCACCAGCAAGGGACTAGCGGGAGGGTACAATGAGCAGTTCTTC.

This chain joins TRBV11-2 and TRBJ2-5, with 9 bases lining up with TRBD1. The junction had 6 bases not matched to a gene; V was cut back by 5 bases and J by 5 bases. The CDR3 extends over 14 amino acids. Germline V gene lookup returns CDR1 SGHAT and CDR2 FQNNGV. The CDR3 loop reads CASSPTGGHETQYF. In DNA form, the CDR3 reads TGTGCCAGCAGCCCAACAGGGGGCCACGAGACCCAGTACTTC. Drawing the rest from reference TRBV11-2 and TRBJ2-5, the complete variable domain is EAGVAQSPRYKIIEKRQSVAFWCNPISGHATLYWYQQILGQGPKLLIQFQNNGVVDDSQLPKDRFSAERLKGVDSTLKIQPAKLEDSAVYLCASSPTGGHETQYFGPGTRLLVL.